This TCR beta chain was sequenced in a study of T cells in Graves' hyperthyroidism and ophthalmopathy. This clonotype appeared many times. RNA transcripts served as the template for amplifying TCR beta CDR3 regions. The study used the HTBI primer set for a first-round RT-PCR of the TCR CDR3. Each CDR3 protein gets one entry after TCRdb re-called the multiplex PCR reads with MiXCR. The table lists fewer than 400,000 distinct CDR3 sequences, 20% to 25% of them singletons, with around 70% in the top ten. Germline CDR1 MNHEY, CDR2 SMNVEV (reference sequence). V was shortened by 5 bases and J by 3 bases, with 12 bases between the two germline ends. The CDR3 contains 14 residues.

The sequence came from a man aged 45-65 years with Graves' hyperthyroidism. V is TRBV27 and J is TRBJ2-3, with D hard to call. Sequencing was carried out using blood. The CDR3 spells CASSTAQTTDTQYF. DNA for the CDR3: TGTGCCAGCAGTACGGCCCAAACAACAGATACGCAGTATTTT.